The subject of this entry is one TCR beta chain. In this sample, this clonotype turned up a few times. Its specific antigen is unknown. The record has no base qualities; no much larger clone is one base away. This entry comes from a study of CD8 T cells in ankylosing spondylitis (dated by TCRdb to the late 2010s). Background on the whole study: The study set out to find disease-linked TCR variants by profiling T cell receptor beta repertoires in ankylosing spondylitis patients and healthy donors. The whole study cohort included 108 healthy donors and around 24 ankylosing spondylitis patients. Peripheral blood samples were taken, and synovial fluid was additionally collected from ankylosing spondylitis patients.

Per the germline V gene, MDHEN is the CDR1 and SYDVKM is the CDR2. The CDR3 sequence holds 14 residues, the cysteine and phenylalanine included. The DNA shown is the 42-base CDR3, in frame from base 1. V trim: 5 bases; J trim: 0 bases; unmatched bases: 4. TCRdb shows the sequencer as Illumina HiSeq 2500. Quantitative 5'-RACE with molecular barcodes was the method used to prepare the TCR beta libraries. Concerning the study's data processing: A new computational method, built on a probabilistic model of VDJ rearrangement, was used to identify disease-linked TCR variants. TCRdb trimmed public reads at Q25 via fastp, called clones via MiXCR and kept in-frame beta chains. CDR3 protein sequences are deduplicated, and each keeps its most common genes and DNA. What appears here as the V and J calls and clone size reflects TCRdb's work, not the paper's. This sample is represented by 350,000 or so distinct CDR3 sequences; around 8% of them were singletons. The ten largest make up 13% to 15% of the sample.

Beyond this particular receptor, the publication reports: According to the report, matched synovial fluid samples from ankylosing spondylitis patients were significantly enriched for the disease-linked clones. The disease-linked clones showed a CD8+ phenotype and occurred at relatively low frequencies in peripheral blood. Some motif variants were previously reported in synovial fluid and blood of reactive arthritis patients, suggesting common disease-initiation mechanisms. Blood from ankylosing spondylitis patients appeared to be characterized by a TCR beta motif composed of about eight highly homologous amino acid variants.

The sequencing sample was made of blood, either unsorted or a sorted T cell fraction (not recorded which). The receptor's source is a male donor with ankylosing spondylitis. The chain links TRBV28 with TRBJ2-7; 7 bases in between match TRBD1. The DNA sequence is TGTGCCAGCAGTCGTGACAGGGCCTCCTACGAGCAGTACTTC. Protein translation: CASSRDRASYEQYF. Reference TRBV28 and TRBJ2-7 genes cover what lies past the CDR3, so the full variable domain is DVKVTQSSRYLVKRTGEKVFLECVQDMDHENMFWYRQDPGLGLRLIYFSYDVKMKEKGDIPEGYSVSREKKERFSLILESASTNQTSMYLCASSRDRASYEQYFGPGTRLTVT.